This TCR beta chain was sequenced during a study of T cells in Graves' hyperthyroidism and ophthalmopathy. The TCR beta CDR3 regions underwent amplification using RNA transcripts as the source. The HTBI primer set was used in a first-round RT-PCR of the TCR CDR3. TCRdb re-analysed the multiplex PCR reads in MiXCR, keeping a single row per CDR3 protein. Among hundreds of thousands of distinct CDR3 sequences listed, roughly a sixth were seen once. Germline values: CDR1 LGHDT, CDR2 YNNKEL (reference sequence). V shed 1 base, J shed 7 bases, and the junction held 3 bases outside the gene matches. The CDR3 length is 14 residues. Clinical symptoms, serum thyroxine and TRAb, thyroid ultrasound and orbital computed tomography together formed the diagnostic basis. At first hyperthyroidism diagnosis, before any ophthalmopathy symptoms, the blood sample was collected.

Sequenced material: blood. The sequence was collected from a woman aged 45-60 years with Graves' hyperthyroidism that later progressed to Graves' ophthalmopathy. V usage is TRBV3-1 and J usage is TRBJ2-2; TRBD2 agrees at 7 bases. The CDR3 sequence is CASSQGEGRGELFF. The CDR3 DNA is TGTGCCAGCAGCCAAGGGGAGGGTCGCGGGGAGCTGTTTTTT.